The entry below describes one TCR beta chain. Its specificity is unknown. Measured with immunoSEQ multiplex PCR; TCRdb has only the in-frame clones, and not every one. The sample gives approximately 94,000 clones, about four fifths of which show up once; over 20% is in the top ten. The data are from a study of radiotherapy plus CTLA-4 blockade in lung cancer. Findings and caveats of the study: Some TCR clones had been derived from tumors. These clones expanded in peripheral blood after radiotherapy plus ipilimumab. Reported findings show early blood T cell clone dynamics, with interferon-beta, best predicted response.

V lost 2 bases to trimming and J lost 7 bases, with 13 bases between them. Germline V gives CDR1 MNHEY, CDR2 SVGAGI. The CDR3 is made up of 14 amino acids. The clonotype comes from a human donor with non-small cell lung cancer that progressed on radiotherapy plus ipilimumab. The chain couples TRBV6-5 to TRBJ2-3; perhaps D is TRBD1 or TRBD2 (5 bases each). Sequenced material: peripheral blood, taken from a patient treated with radiotherapy plus ipilimumab. The CDR3 loop reads CASSYGGVINTQYF. CDR3 in DNA: TGTGCCAGCAGTTACGGGGGAGTTATAAATACGCAGTATTTT.